The 23 T cell receptor beta chains presented below share a single source sample, sequenced in a study of T cell changes during pregnancy in multiple sclerosis. Here immunoSEQ multiplex PCR was the method, and the copy in TCRdb shows in-frame clones only, minus some. The table shows 80,000 to 100,000 clones, with about 94% occurring only once. Sequencing was performed on peripheral blood, taken after pregnancy. These receptors originate from a female donor with multiple sclerosis, enrolled in a pregnancy study.

The chain recombines TRBV19 with TRBJ2-1, with TRBD2 identical over 7 bases. The CDR3 consists of 15 residues. The germline V gene has CDR1 LNHDA and CDR2 SQIVND (reference sequence). Trimming at V came to 3 bases and at J to 7 bases, leaving 9 bases not matched to a gene. The DNA for the CDR3 is TGTGCCAGTAGTATCAGACTAGCCATTCTGAATGAGCAGTTCTTC. Protein product: CASSIRLAILNEQFF.

The rearrangement links TRBV11-2 to TRBJ1-5; D is unclear. The CDR3 consists of 12 residues. The V and J ends lost 2 bases and 9 bases respectively, with 8 bases between them. The germline V gene encodes CDR1 SGHAT and CDR2 FQNNGV. The chain's CDR3 is CASSLPSGPQHF. CDR3 DNA sequence: TGTGCCAGCAGCTTACCGTCCGGGCCCCAGCATTTT.

V usage is TRBV7-8 and J usage is TRBJ2-1; 10 bases are a match to TRBD1. From germline, CDR1 is SGHVS and CDR2 FQNEAQ. V trimming: 5 bases; J trimming: 6 bases; junction bases outside the gene matches: 10. This CDR3 contains 16 residues. In DNA form, the CDR3 reads TGTGCCAGCAGCCCCCTTGCGAGGACAGGGGGCAATGAGCAGTTCTTC. This encodes CASSPLARTGGNEQFF. The whole variable domain, filled in from reference TRBV7-8 and TRBJ2-1, reads GAGVSQSPRYKVAKRGQDVALRCDPISGHVSLFWYQQALGQGPEFLTYFQNEAQLDKSGLPSDRFFAERPEGSVSTLKIQRTQQEDSAVYLCASSPLARTGGNEQFFGPGTRLTVL.

This chain links TRBV18 with TRBJ2-5; 8 nucleotides align to TRBD1. The J segment lost 5 bases and the V segment lost 1 base, leaving 6 bases of the junction unmatched. In germline, CDR1 is KGHSH, CDR2 LQKENI. CDR3 length: 15 amino acids. The CDR3 coding sequence is TGTGCCAGCTCACCACACTCAGGGGGCGGGGAGACCCAGTACTTC. Protein sequence: CASSPHSGGGETQYF.

The chain recombines TRBV28 with TRBJ2-5; no clear D. This CDR3 has 17 residues. V lost 3 bases, J lost 2 bases, and 19 bases lay in between. Germline V gene sequence: CDR1 MDHEN, CDR2 SYDVKM. CDR3 in amino acids: CASSFRAMMRFQETQYF. The CDR3, as DNA: TGTGCCAGCAGTTTCCGCGCTATGATGAGGTTTCAAGAGACCCAGTACTTC.

This clone has only a few counts. J is TRBJ2-7 and V is TRBV4-3; 11 bases match TRBD2. With V trimmed by 3 bases and J by 3 bases, 7 bases remained unmatched. The CDR3 totals 16 residues. Germline V CDR1 and CDR2: LGHNA, YSLEER. In nucleotides, the CDR3 is TGCGCCAGCAGCCACTTAGCGGGAGGGCGTTTCTACGAGCAGTACTTC. Its protein product is CASSHLAGGRFYEQYF.

This chain links TRBV13 with TRBJ2-5; 15 bases are shared with TRBD2. The germline V gene encodes CDR1 PRHDT and CDR2 FYEKMQ (reference sequence). The trim removed 4 bases at V and 4 bases at J, leaving 10 bases unmatched. CDR3 size: 18 residues. The DNA for the CDR3 is TGTGCCAGCAGCTCCCTTGGACTAGCGGGAGGGGAGAGAGAGACCCAGTACTTC. Translating it yields CASSSLGLAGGERETQYF.

This chain uses TRBV7-9 with TRBJ2-2; no clear D gene. The CDR3 runs to 12 residues. Germline CDR1 is SEHNR and CDR2 is FQNEAQ (reference sequence). The V gene lost 4 bases and the J gene lost 7 bases, with 7 bases spanning the gap. This CDR3 is CASSSPRGELFF. CDR3 in DNA: TGTGCCAGCAGCTCCCCTCGCGGGGAGCTGTTTTTT.

This clone was recorded once. The V and J genes are TRBV18 and TRBJ2-1, with 8 bases that match TRBD1. The germline gives CDR1 KGHSH, CDR2 LQKENI. The CDR3 is 14 residues long. The ends lost 5 bases at V and 7 bases at J; junction bases unmatched: 7. DNA of the CDR3: TGTGCCAGCTCAAAACAGGGGGTGAGGAATGAGCAGTTCTTC. This gives the protein CASSKQGVRNEQFF.

The rearrangement joins TRBV6-4 to TRBJ2-7; D is possibly TRBD1 (5 bases). Trimming shortened V by 2 bases and J by 2 bases, and 16 bases separated the two germline ends. The CDR3 loop spans 16 amino acids. Germline V gene lookup returns CDR1 MRHNA and CDR2 SNTAGT. In DNA, the CDR3 is TGTGCCAGCAGTGACATCGGCCGGACACCAACCTACGAGCAGTACTTC. Residues: CASSDIGRTPTYEQYF.

The chain carries TRBV7-2 and TRBJ2-3; D is undetermined. Germline loops: CDR1 SGHTA, CDR2 FQGNSA. The CDR3 runs to 14 residues. V lost 1 base and J 6 bases, leaving 11 bases between the germline ends. For the CDR3, the DNA is TGTGCCAGCAGCTTAGGACTGGCCCCCGATACGCAGTATTTT. Amino acids: CASSLGLAPDTQYF.

The V and J genes are TRBV19 and TRBJ1-5; no definite D call. The CDR3 is made up of 14 amino acids. V lost 9 bases to trimming and J lost 0 bases, with 12 bases between them. CDR1 LNHDA and CDR2 SQIVND come from the germline V gene (reference sequence). CDR3 protein: CASNSVYSNQPQHF. DNA of the CDR3: TGTGCCAGCAACAGTGTTTATAGCAATCAGCCCCAGCATTTT.

This sequence joins TRBV29-1 and TRBJ1-5; 7 positions agree with TRBD1. The CDR3 runs to 11 residues. J was trimmed by 4 bases and V by 8 bases; bases with no gene match: 2. Germline CDR1 is SQVTM and CDR2 is ANQGSEA. CDR3 sequence (DNA): TGCAGCCCAGGGGGTAATCAGCCCCAGCATTTT. It encodes CSPGGNQPQHF.

The chain recombines TRBV19 with TRBJ1-2; D is possibly TRBD1 (6 bases). The CDR3 is made up of 15 amino acids. Trimming took 5 bases from V and 2 from J, leaving 15 bases between them. From germline, CDR1 is LNHDA and CDR2 SQIVND (reference sequence). CDR3 protein: CASSGPDSPNYGYTF. CDR3 sequence (DNA): TGTGCCAGTAGTGGGCCGGACAGTCCGAACTATGGCTACACCTTC. Variable domain in full (rest from reference TRBV19 and TRBJ1-2): DGGITQSPKYLFRKEGQNVTLSCEQNLNHDAMYWYRQDPGQGLRLIYYSQIVNDFQKGDIAEGYSVSREKKESFPLTVTSAQKNPTAFYLCASSGPDSPNYGYTFGSGTRLTVV.

This clone has just one count. The genes are TRBV2 and TRBJ2-1; possible D gene TRBD1, 5 bases. Germline CDR1 SNHLY, CDR2 FYNNEI. The CDR3 extends over 11 amino acids. V was cut by 6 bases and J by 15 bases, with 15 bases left in between. In DNA form, the CDR3 reads TGTGCCAGCAGGGAACAGGCCCAGCCGTTCTTC. This gives the protein CASREQAQPFF.

V gene TRBV11-2 combines with J gene TRBJ2-7, with D possibly being TRBD1 (6 bases). V lost 0 bases to trimming and J lost 3 bases, with 12 bases between them. The length of the CDR3 is 15 residues. Germline CDR1 SGHAT, CDR2 FQNNGV. The DNA of the CDR3 is TGTGCCAGCAGCTTAGATCAGGTGGACAGCTACGAGCAGTACTTC. It yields the protein CASSLDQVDSYEQYF.

This chain uses TRBV14 with TRBJ2-1; 7 nucleotides match TRBD2. With 4 bases clipped from V and 10 bases from J, the junction kept 19 bases outside the gene matches. The CDR3 contains 17 residues. Germline values: CDR1 SGHDN, CDR2 FVKESK. CDR3 sequence (DNA): TGTGCCAGCAGCCCCCGGGCGGGAGTTGGCGGTTTAGACGAGCAGTTCTTC. Protein: CASSPRAGVGGLDEQFF.

The chain links TRBV5-1 to TRBJ1-1; D is perhaps TRBD1 (6 bases). Germline assignment: CDR1 SGHRS and CDR2 YFSETQ. Deletions cut 1 base from V and 0 bases from J, with 13 bases between. There are 16 residues in the CDR3. The CDR3 loop reads CASSLSLQGMNTEAFF. Here the CDR3 DNA reads TGCGCCAGCAGCTTGTCTTTACAGGGCATGAACACTGAAGCTTTCTTT.

This clone was seen just once. V and J are TRBV7-3 and TRBJ2-1, with 9 bases matching TRBD2. The CDR3 has 14 amino acids. Germline lookup yields CDR1 SGHTA and CDR2 FQGTGA. Trimming cost V 1 base and J 10 bases; bases outside gene matches: 5. CDR3 coding DNA: TGTGCCAGCAGCTTAATGGGTAGCGGGAGCGAGCAGTTCTTC. This codes for CASSLMGSGSEQFF.

This clone was found once. This chain joins TRBV5-1 and TRBJ2-7; 11 bases map to TRBD1. CDR1 is SGHRS, CDR2 YFSETQ, per germline. The CDR3 consists of 15 residues. With 1 base clipped from V and 3 bases from J, the junction kept 3 bases outside the gene matches. CDR3 amino acids: CASSLWTGGNYEQYF. In nucleotides, the CDR3 is TGCGCCAGCAGCTTGTGGACAGGGGGCAACTACGAGCAGTACTTC.

V and J are TRBV27 and TRBJ2-3, with 11 nucleotides matching TRBD2. After removal of 4 bases from V and 5 bases from J, the junction contained 8 bases not matched to a gene. There are 16 residues in the CDR3. CDR1 is MNHEY and CDR2 is SMNVEV in the germline V gene (reference sequence). This chain's CDR3 is CASSSLAGVDRDTQYF. DNA for the CDR3: TGTGCCAGCAGTTCACTAGCGGGAGTCGATAGAGATACGCAGTATTTT.

The chain joins TRBV27 to TRBJ2-2, with D perhaps TRBD2 (5 bases). Germline V gene lookup returns CDR1 MNHEY and CDR2 SMNVEV (reference sequence). The CDR3 has 14 amino acids. V was trimmed by 4 bases and J by 8 bases, leaving 14 bases between them. CDR3 sequence: CASSSLLEAGELFF. The DNA for the CDR3 is TGTGCCAGCAGTTCACTACTGGAGGCGGGGGAGCTGTTTTTT.

This chain connects TRBV6-1 to TRBJ2-1; TRBD2 matches 7 bases. This CDR3 has 16 amino acids. Unmatched junction bases numbered 13, after V lost 3 bases and J lost 8 bases. The germline V gene encodes CDR1 MNHNS and CDR2 SASEGT. DNA of the CDR3: TGTGCCAGCAGTGACCCTCGGGGCGGGAGTAGGTATGAGCAGTTCTTC. Its protein is CASSDPRGGSRYEQFF.